What follows are 2 T cell receptor beta chains derived from one specimen sequenced in a study of T cell responses to AZD1222 COVID-19 vaccine. Measured with immunoSEQ multiplex PCR; TCRdb has only the in-frame clones, and not every one. Counted here are roughly 260,000 clones, 85% to 95% occurring once; the ten biggest clones make up less than 0.6%. The source was peripheral blood, collected on day 0 of AZD1222 vaccination. The receptor source for this set is an adult in good health.

This chain joins TRBV28 and TRBJ2-6; no clear D. CDR1 is MDHEN and CDR2 is SYDVKM in the germline V gene. Trimming removed 2 bases at V and 1 base at J, with 12 bases between. The CDR3 runs to 17 residues. This CDR3 is CASSLRSFQSGANVLTF. Written as DNA, the CDR3 is TGTGCCAGCAGTTTACGATCTTTTCAATCTGGGGCCAACGTCCTGACTTTC.

This clone has just one count. CDR3 in amino acids: CASTGQGRFIAKNIQYF. For the CDR3, the DNA is TGTGCCAGCACGGGACAGGGCAGATTTATAGCCAAAAACATTCAGTACTTC. This sequence joins TRBV28 and TRBJ2-4; 9 positions match TRBD1. The CDR3 is made up of 17 amino acids. V was pared by 7 bases and J by 0 bases, with 10 bases of the junction left unmatched. The germline V gene has CDR1 MDHEN and CDR2 SYDVKM.